A single sample gave rise to the 17 T cell receptor beta chains below, sequenced in a study of blood T cell repertoires in COVID-19. Measured with immunoSEQ multiplex PCR; TCRdb has only the in-frame clones, and not every one. Of about 49,000 clones detected, around 86% appear once; the ten largest clones hold about 20%. Sequences were obtained from peripheral blood. The receptors here all came from a woman of 80 years or more with COVID-19, enrolled during active disease.

The V and J genes are TRBV7-3 and TRBJ2-1; possibly TRBD2 for D (6 bases). The CDR3 length is 13 residues. V gave up 0 bases and J gave up 10 bases, with 10 bases separating them. CDR1 is SGHTA, CDR2 FQGTGA, per germline. The CDR3: CASSLTNAGEQFF. As DNA, the CDR3 is TGTGCCAGCAGCTTAACAAACGCGGGAGAGCAGTTCTTC.

The chain has TRBV10-2 and TRBJ2-2, with 13 bases fitting TRBD2. The CDR3 is 15 residues long. Germline loops: CDR1 WSHSY, CDR2 SAAADI. V lost 6 bases to trimming and J lost 4 bases; unmatched junction nucleotides: 2. Here the CDR3 reads CASRTSGGTTGELFF. Written as DNA, the CDR3 is TGCGCCAGCAGGACTAGCGGGGGGACCACCGGGGAGCTGTTTTTT.

A single count supports this clone. This chain links TRBV5-1 with TRBJ2-1, with D maybe TRBD2 (5 bases). The germline gives CDR1 SGHRS, CDR2 YFSETQ. The CDR3 runs to 15 residues. The V end lost 0 bases, the J end lost 6 bases, and 13 bases lay between the germline ends. CDR3 nucleotide sequence: TGCGCCAGCAGCTTGGTGCCGGGATCCCCCAATGAGCAGTTCTTC. It encodes CASSLVPGSPNEQFF.

J is TRBJ2-7 and V is TRBV3-1 (or the pseudogene TRBV3-2); the D is unclear. Germline CDR1 and CDR2: LGHDT and YNNKEL (reference sequence). The CDR3 has 14 residues. V was shortened by 0 bases and J by 0 bases, with 6 bases between the two germline ends. CDR3 DNA: TGTGCCAGCAGCCAAGAGGTGGCCTCCTACGAGCAGTACTTC. Translating gives CASSQEVASYEQYF.

This clone was detected once. This chain uses TRBV7-9 with TRBJ2-6; possible D gene TRBD1, 5 bases. Trimming took 2 bases from V and 4 from J, leaving 18 bases between them. The CDR3 consists of 18 residues. Germline values: CDR1 SEHNR, CDR2 FQNEAQ (reference sequence). The CDR3 nucleotides read TGTGCCAGCAGCTTACTGAGACAGCCGGTGGTGGGGGCCAACGTCCTGACTTTC. This gives the protein CASSLLRQPVVGANVLTF.

V is TRBV7-8 and J is TRBJ2-7; D gene ambiguous. Trimming cost V 5 bases and J 5 bases, with 13 bases left between them. Germline lookup yields CDR1 SGHVS and CDR2 FQNEAQ. The CDR3 extends over 13 amino acids. The CDR3 loop reads CASSPQILNEQYF. The CDR3 bases are TGTGCCAGCAGCCCACAGATCCTGAACGAGCAGTACTTC.

V usage is TRBV4-1 and J usage is TRBJ1-6; no definite D call. The germline V and J ends were trimmed by 4 bases and 14 bases, with 18 bases remaining between them. The CDR3 is 14 amino acids. Germline V lookup: CDR1 MGHRA, CDR2 YSYEKL. The CDR3 sequence is CASSPNGGFVTLHF. For the CDR3, the DNA is TGCGCCAGCAGCCCTAACGGAGGATTCGTGACCCTCCACTTT.

The V and J genes are TRBV5-1 and TRBJ2-7, with a weak D call TRBD1 (6 bases). Germline V gene lookup returns CDR1 SGHRS and CDR2 YFSETQ. CDR3 length: 15 amino acids. Trimming took off 9 bases at V and 1 base at J, with 20 bases between the two ends. DNA of the CDR3: TGCGCCAACCCCCCTAGAGACAGGCGTTCCTACGAGCAGTACTTC. It is translated as CANPPRDRRSYEQYF.

This sequence joins TRBV6-5 and TRBJ2-1, with 8 bases fitting TRBD2. Germline trimming cut 0 bases from V and 4 bases from J; bases unmatched to any gene: 5. Per germline, CDR1 MNHEY and CDR2 SVGAGI. There are 16 residues in the CDR3. CDR3 in DNA: TGTGCCAGCAGTTACTCGTCGTCTAGCGGGTACAATGAGCAGTTCTTC. Translating it yields CASSYSSSSGYNEQFF.

The CDR3 here is CASALTGVSNQPQHF. The CDR3 bases are TGTGCCAGCGCCTTAACAGGGGTGAGCAATCAGCCCCAGCATTTT. The chain couples TRBV27 to TRBJ1-5; 7 bases match TRBD1. Germline CDR1 and CDR2: MNHEY and SMNVEV (reference sequence). The CDR3 is made up of 15 amino acids. Losses at the gene ends were 8 bases for V and 1 base for J; bases not matched to a gene: 8.

The CDR3: CASRVRGGTEAFF. The CDR3 nucleotides read TGTGCCAGCAGGGTAAGGGGAGGCACTGAAGCTTTCTTT. The J gene is TRBJ1-1, the V gene TRBV28; weak D call: TRBD1 (5 bases). The CDR3 loop spans 13 amino acids. V was shortened by 6 bases and J by 4 bases, with 12 bases between the two germline ends. CDR1 and CDR2 from the germline V gene are MDHEN and SYDVKM.

The chain employs TRBV7-9 and TRBJ2-5; 9 bases are shared with TRBD2. In germline, CDR1 is SEHNR, CDR2 FQNEAQ (reference sequence). J gave up 5 bases and V 4 bases, and 11 bases lay outside the gene matches. The CDR3 runs 16 residues. DNA of the CDR3: TGTGCCAGCAGCTCCGACCGGCTAGCGGGACGGGAGACCCAGTACTTC. Its translation is CASSSDRLAGRETQYF.

The CDR3 loop is CASSSTNTGELFF. DNA for the CDR3: TGTGCCAGCAGTTCCACGAACACCGGGGAGCTGTTTTTT. V usage is TRBV12-3 or TRBV12-4 and J usage is TRBJ2-2; no definite D call. This CDR3 is 13 amino acids long. Trimming took 4 bases from V and 0 from J, leaving 3 bases between them.

V gene TRBV11-1 combines with J gene TRBJ2-1, with D tentatively TRBD2 (6 bases). There are 13 residues in the CDR3. Trimming pared 4 bases from V and 8 bases from J, leaving 12 bases between. Per the germline V gene, CDR1 is SGHAT and CDR2 is FQDESV (reference sequence). Here the CDR3 reads CASSSQRADEQFF. The CDR3 DNA sequence: TGTGCCAGCAGCTCCCAGCGGGCCGATGAGCAGTTCTTC.

This clone was counted once. The V gene is TRBV6-5, the J gene TRBJ2-1, with TRBD2 matching over 13 bases. The germline V gene encodes CDR1 MNHEY and CDR2 SVGAGI. The J segment lost 7 bases and the V segment lost 0 bases, leaving 0 bases of the junction unmatched. CDR3 length: 15 amino acids. The CDR3 bases are TGTGCCAGCAGTTACTCGACTAGCGGGAGGAATGAGCAGTTCTTC. Translation: CASSYSTSGRNEQFF.

The chain has TRBV4-2 and TRBJ2-1; 7 bases are a match to TRBD1. The CDR3 sequence is 18 residues long. V was clipped by 0 bases and J by 7 bases; unmatched bases: 15. Germline V gene data show CDR1 as LGHNA and CDR2 as YNFKEQ. The CDR3 loop reads CASSQDELADRWVNEQFF. The CDR3 DNA sequence: TGTGCCAGCAGCCAAGACGAGCTCGCGGACAGGTGGGTTAATGAGCAGTTCTTC.

The rearrangement links TRBV2 to TRBJ2-1; the D gene is possibly TRBD2 (6 bases). Germline V gives CDR1 SNHLY, CDR2 FYNNEI. The CDR3 is 17 amino acids. Trimming cost V 3 bases and J 0 bases, with 15 bases left between them. CDR3: CASSDVADASSYNEQFF. Written as DNA, the CDR3 is TGTGCCAGCAGTGATGTAGCGGACGCCAGCTCCTACAATGAGCAGTTCTTC.